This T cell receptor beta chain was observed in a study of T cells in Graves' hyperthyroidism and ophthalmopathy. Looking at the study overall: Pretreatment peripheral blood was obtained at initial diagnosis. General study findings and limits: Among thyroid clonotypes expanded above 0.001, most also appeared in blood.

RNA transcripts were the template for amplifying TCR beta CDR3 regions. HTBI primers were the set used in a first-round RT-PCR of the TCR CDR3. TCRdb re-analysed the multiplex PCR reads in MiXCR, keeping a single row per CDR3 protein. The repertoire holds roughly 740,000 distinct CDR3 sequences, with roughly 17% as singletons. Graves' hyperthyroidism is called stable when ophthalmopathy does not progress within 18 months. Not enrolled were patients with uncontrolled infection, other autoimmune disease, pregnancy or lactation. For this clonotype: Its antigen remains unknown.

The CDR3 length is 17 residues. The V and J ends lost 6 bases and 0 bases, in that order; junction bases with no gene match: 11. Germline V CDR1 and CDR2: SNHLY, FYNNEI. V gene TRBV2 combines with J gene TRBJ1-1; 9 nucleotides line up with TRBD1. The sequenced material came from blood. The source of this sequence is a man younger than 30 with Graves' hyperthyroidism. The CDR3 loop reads CASRYVGQGRMNTEAFF. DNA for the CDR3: TGTGCCAGCAGATACGTAGGACAGGGGAGGATGAACACTGAAGCTTTCTTT.